Listed below are T cell receptor beta chains from one sample, sequenced in a study of post-analysis software for immune sequencing data. TCRdb passed the PCR reads through MiXCR, listing each CDR3 protein once. The sample has around 400,000 distinct CDR3 sequences; less than 40% are singletons. Sequencing was performed on blood. The receptor set was obtained from a girl aged 5-17 years with multiple sclerosis. The CDR3 runs from the conserved cysteine through the conserved F or W. Fields, in order: J gene, clone size, V gene, D gene, CDR3 DNA, CDR3 protein. D genes are given only for firm matches. Some rows mark clone size as missing; the rest say once, few, many or name a class of expanded clone.

>TRBJ1-5|few|TRBV20-1|NA
TGCAGTGCTAGAGATATCGGGGGCGAGGATAGCAATCAGCCCCAGCATTTT
CSARDIGGEDSNQPQHF
>TRBJ2-3|few|TRBV4-1|TRBD2
TGCGCCAGCAGCCAATGGGGACTAGCGGTGAGGGATACGCAGTATTTT
CASSQWGLAVRDTQYF
>TRBJ1-2|NA|TRBV29-1|TRBD1
TGCAGCGCCCGGACAGGGGATGGCTACACCTTC
CSARTGDGYTF
>TRBJ2-7|NA|TRBV6-5|NA
TGTGCCAGCAGTTACTCCCTTGGGGGTTACGAGCAGTACTTC
CASSYSLGGYEQYF
>TRBJ1-6|few|TRBV12-5|NA
TGTGCTAGTGGTTTGACGGGGTTGGGGTCGCCCCCCCACTTT
CASGLTGLGSPPHF
>TRBJ2-3|NA|TRBV5-1|NA
TGCGCCAGCAGCTTGAACGGGGAGAAGGCAGATACGCAGTATTTT
CASSLNGEKADTQYF
>TRBJ1-2|few|TRBV7-9|NA
TGTGCCAGTAGTGGAAAGGATCCCACCTTC
CASSGKDPTF
>TRBJ2-5|few|TRBV28|TRBD1
TGTGCCAGCAGTTTAGACAGGGTGTGGGTTAAAGAGACCCAGTACTTC
CASSLDRVWVKETQYF
>TRBJ2-1|NA|TRBV4-2|NA
TGTGCCAGCAGCCAAGATAGTCGTCCGGGCGTAGGCCCCGAGGGTGAGCAGTTCTTC
CASSQDSRPGVGPEGEQFF
>TRBJ2-7|NA|TRBV27|NA
TGTGCCAGCAGCAGAATGGCGCAATACGAGCAGTACTTC
CASSRMAQYEQYF
>TRBJ2-1|NA|TRBV9|NA
TGTGCCAGCAGCGACTCCTGCAATGAGCAGTTCTTC
CASSDSCNEQFF
>TRBJ2-7|NA|TRBV12-5|NA
TGTGCTAGTGGTTCGCCCAGACTGACTTCCTCCTACGAGCAGTACTTC
CASGSPRLTSSYEQYF
>TRBJ1-6|NA|TRBV14|NA
TGTGCCAGCAGCCAACAGGTCGGTTCACCCCTCCACTTT
CASSQQVGSPLHF
>TRBJ2-3|NA|TRBV6-1|NA
TGTGCCAGCAGTGAAGGTGGCAGGGTCGTTTTCGTGGGCGATACGCAGTATTTT
CASSEGGRVVFVGDTQYF
>TRBJ2-1|NA|TRBV7-9|NA
TGTGCCAGCAGCTTAGGGTTAGCGCTGGGCAATGAGCAGTTCTTC
CASSLGLALGNEQFF
>TRBJ2-7|few|TRBV6-5|NA
TGTGCCAGCAGTGGTCAGGGTTTTCCCTACGAGCAGTACTTC
CASSGQGFPYEQYF
>TRBJ2-7|few|TRBV9|NA
TGTGCCAGCAGTCCTAGGTGGGGACTTAGCTCCTACGAGCAGTACTTC
CASSPRWGLSSYEQYF
>TRBJ2-5|few|TRBV6-1|TRBD1
TGTGCCAGCGGGACAGGGGAAAGAAAGACCCAGTACTTC
CASGTGERKTQYF
>TRBJ1-1|few|TRBV29-1|TRBD1
TGCAGCGTGATACAGGGGAATCCCACCCTCATGAACACTGAAGCTTTCTTT
CSVIQGNPTLMNTEAFF
>TRBJ1-1|NA|TRBV21-1|NA
TGTGCCAAGCAATTTATGATTGGCGGAAGAGGCACTGAAGCTTTCTTT
CAKQFMIGGRGTEAFF
>TRBJ2-2|few|TRBV12-3/TRBV12-4|NA
TGTGCCAGCCTGGGGGCCGGGGAGCTGTTTTTT
CASLGAGELFF
>TRBJ2-5|many|TRBV20-1|NA
TGCAGTGCTGTTCTTACAGGGAACCAAGAGACCCAGTACTTC
CSAVLTGNQETQYF
>TRBJ2-2|few|TRBV2|NA
TGTGCCAGCAGCCAGGGGACACTAAACACCGGGGAGCTGTTTTTT
CASSQGTLNTGELFF
>TRBJ2-5|NA|TRBV7-9|NA
TGTGCCAGCAGCCTTTTAGCGGATCTTGAGACCCAGTACTTC
CASSLLADLETQYF
>TRBJ1-2|NA|TRBV29-1|NA
TGCAGCGCTGAAGTCAGTCTCACCTATGGCTACACCTTC
CSAEVSLTYGYTF
>TRBJ2-3|NA|TRBV5-1|TRBD2
TGCGCCAGCAGCAACCCTGGGACTAGCAGAGGCACAGATACGCAGTATTTT
CASSNPGTSRGTDTQYF
>TRBJ2-3|NA|TRBV7-2|TRBD2
TGTGCCAGCAGCTTAGACGATAGCGGGGGGGTAACGCAGTATTTT
CASSLDDSGGVTQYF
>TRBJ1-1|NA|TRBV7-2|TRBD1
TGTGCCAGCAGCTTATCCACAGGGGCGCCAAAGCCTGAAGCTTTCTTT
CASSLSTGAPKPEAFF
>TRBJ2-4|many|TRBV7-9|TRBD1
TGTGCCAGCAGCCTCTCCGGGACAGGGGAGAACATTCAGTACTTC
CASSLSGTGENIQYF
>TRBJ1-2|NA|TRBV12-3/TRBV12-4|NA
TGTGCCAGCAGTGCTAATGGTTGGTTAGCCGATAACTATGGCTACACCTTC
CASSANGWLADNYGYTF
>TRBJ2-7|few|TRBV27|TRBD1
TGTGCCAGCAGTTTATACAGGGGGCGTTACGAGCAGTACTTC
CASSLYRGRYEQYF
>TRBJ2-4|few|TRBV7-2|TRBD2
TGTGCCAGCAGCCCCTCGGGAGGGACTGAAAACATTCAGTACTTC
CASSPSGGTENIQYF
>TRBJ2-2|NA|TRBV12-3/TRBV12-4|TRBD1
TGTGCCATCAAGACAGGGGACACCGGGGAGCTGTTTTTT
CAIKTGDTGELFF
>TRBJ2-1|NA|TRBV9|TRBD2
TGTGCCAGCAGCGTAGCCTTAGCGGGGGGTAACAATGAGCAGTTCTTC
CASSVALAGGNNEQFF
>TRBJ2-5|NA|TRBV3-1|TRBD1
TGTGCCAGCAGCCAGGAGACAGGGGGCATGGTTCGGCAGTACTTC
CASSQETGGMVRQYF
>TRBJ1-2|many|TRBV7-9|NA
TGTGCCAGGACCTTCTGCGAACAGGCTTTTTGCTATGGCTACACCTTC
CARTFCEQAFCYGYTF
>TRBJ2-1|NA|TRBV27|NA
TGTGCCAGCAGTTCTGAGGCCTCCTACAATGAGCAGTTCTTC
CASSSEASYNEQFF
>TRBJ2-1|many|TRBV29-1|TRBD1
TGCAGCTACACACGCCGGGACAGGGGTAATGAGCAGTTCTTC
CSYTRRDRGNEQFF
>TRBJ1-4|few|TRBV20-1|NA
TGCAGTGCTAGCAAGGGTGTGGGCCTGGGAACTAATGAAAAACTGTTTTTT
CSASKGVGLGTNEKLFF
>TRBJ1-5|NA|TRBV7-9|TRBD1
TGTGCCAGCAGCTCGGACAGGATGGTGGGCAATCAGCCCCAGCATTTT
CASSSDRMVGNQPQHF
>TRBJ2-4|few|TRBV7-2|NA
TGTGCCAGCAGCTCACCCAGCCTAGCCAAAAACATTCAGTACTTC
CASSSPSLAKNIQYF
>TRBJ2-3|few|TRBV5-1|NA
TGCGCCAGCAGCCGGACACCCGCAGCCCTTCATAGCACAGATACGCAGTATTTT
CASSRTPAALHSTDTQYF
>TRBJ2-1|NA|TRBV12-3/TRBV12-4|NA
TGTGCCAGCAGTGGGGTGGCTAGTGCATACAATGAGCAGTTCTTC
CASSGVASAYNEQFF
>TRBJ2-5|many|TRBV7-9|NA
TGTGCCAGTGGGGCCTTGGGAGTCGAGACCCAGTACTTC
CASGALGVETQYF
>TRBJ1-2|few|TRBV7-9|NA
TGTGCCAGCACCTTAGAGGAAGGCGGCTATGGCTACACCTTC
CASTLEEGGYGYTF
>TRBJ2-3|NA|TRBV5-1|NA
TGCGCCAGCAGCGCCGGTCCCGGGACAAGGAATCTGTATTTT
CASSAGPGTRNLYF
>TRBJ2-7|many|TRBV7-2|TRBD2
TGTGCCAGCAGCTCCTCTAGCGGGGGTCTTTACGAGCAGTACTTC
CASSSSSGGLYEQYF
>TRBJ2-3|NA|TRBV28|NA
TGCGCCAGCAGTTTCTCAGAACCACCAGATACGCAGTATTTT
CASSFSEPPDTQYF
>TRBJ2-5|few|TRBV5-1|NA
TGCGCCAGCAGCTGGATGAATTGGGAGACCCAGTACTTC
CASSWMNWETQYF
>TRBJ2-3|NA|TRBV4-1|NA
TGCGCCAGCAGCCAGACCTCTCGGGGTCCAGATACGCAGTATTTT
CASSQTSRGPDTQYF
>TRBJ1-4|NA|TRBV7-9|TRBD1
TGTGCCAGCAGTCCGGTGGGGACAGGGGGCTACGGTGATGAAAAACTGTTTTTT
CASSPVGTGGYGDEKLFF
>TRBJ1-1|NA|TRBV20-1|NA
TGCAGTGCTAGAGATTTAATCAGGAACACTGAAGCTTTCTTT
CSARDLIRNTEAFF
>TRBJ1-5|NA|TRBV15|NA
TGTGCCACCAGAGGCGGGTTTAGCAATCAGCCCCAGCATTTT
CATRGGFSNQPQHF
>TRBJ2-7|NA|TRBV5-1|NA
TGCGCCAGCAGCTTGGCCAACGGGCAGAATTACGAGCAGTACTTC
CASSLANGQNYEQYF
>TRBJ2-7|NA|TRBV29-1|TRBD2
TGCAGCGTTGAAGAGACTAGCGGGAGTATCAACGAGCAGTACTTC
CSVEETSGSINEQYF